Below, one TCR beta chain is given with its context. CD45RO-negative, CCR7-positively selected cells formed the naive CD8 fraction, excluding terminally differentiated effector memory CD45RA+ cells. This entry belongs to a study of shared clonotypes between healthy human individuals. The table came from immunoSEQ multiplex PCR; TCRdb's copy has only in-frame clones and leaves some out. The table includes 550,000 to 750,000 clones, just over 90% detected once. V lost 0 bases and J lost 7, with 9 bases in between. CDR1 is MNHEY, CDR2 SMNVEV, per germline (reference sequence). This CDR3 is 13 amino acids long.

The source material was naive CD8+ T cells sorted from blood. The sequence was collected from a young man in good health. The rearrangement links TRBV27 to TRBJ1-2, with D unresolved. CDR3 residues: CASSLSSGFGYTF. The CDR3 DNA is TGTGCCAGCAGTTTATCTTCGGGCTTTGGCTACACCTTC.